This TCR beta chain came from a study of preoperative IRX-2 immunotherapy in early breast cancer. Stated treatment: preoperative locoregional IRX-2 cytokine immunotherapy. This phase Ib study tested locoregional IRX-2 cytokine immunotherapy given before surgery. The assay was immunoSEQ multiplex PCR, and TCRdb's table has in-frame clones only and misses some. The sample contains around 40,000 clones, just under 95% of which appear only once. Trimming took off 4 bases at V and 6 bases at J, with 8 bases between the two ends. Germline values: CDR1 LNHDA, CDR2 SQIVND (reference sequence). This CDR3 spans 12 amino acids.

The specimen was tumor tissue, collected after IRX-2 immunotherapy. The chain has TRBV19 and TRBJ2-3; the D is unclear. The receptor's source is a human donor with breast cancer. CDR3 in amino acids: CASSSKRDTQYF. CDR3 sequence (DNA): TGTGCCAGTAGTAGCAAACGGGATACGCAGTATTTT.